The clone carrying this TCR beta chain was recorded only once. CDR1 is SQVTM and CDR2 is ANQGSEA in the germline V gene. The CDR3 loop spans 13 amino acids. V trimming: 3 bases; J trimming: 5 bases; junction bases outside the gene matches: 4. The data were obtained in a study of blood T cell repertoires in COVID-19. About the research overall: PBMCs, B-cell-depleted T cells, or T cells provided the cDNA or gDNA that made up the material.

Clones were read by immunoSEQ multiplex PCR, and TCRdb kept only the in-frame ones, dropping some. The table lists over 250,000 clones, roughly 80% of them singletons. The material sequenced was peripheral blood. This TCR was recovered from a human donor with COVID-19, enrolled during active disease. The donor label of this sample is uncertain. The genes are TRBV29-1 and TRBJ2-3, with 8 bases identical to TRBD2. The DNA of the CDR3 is TGCAGCGTTGATTTGGCGGGAGGAGATACGCAGTATTTT. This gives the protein CSVDLAGGDTQYF.